The entry below describes one T cell receptor beta chain. The germline V gene has CDR1 ENHRY and CDR2 SYGVKD. V shed 0 bases and J shed 6 bases, with 14 bases lying between them. The CDR3 has 15 residues. The sample belongs to a study of blood T cell repertoires in COVID-19. On the study more broadly: In each case, the material was cDNA or gDNA derived from T cells, B-cell-depleted T cells, or PBMCs.

As handled by the study authors: Estimation of nucleated cell counts relied on the amplification of reference gene primers. Sequencing was performed with immunoSEQ multiplex PCR; in TCRdb, only in-frame clones are kept and a portion is missing. The D gene and trimming were derived from the DNA, and the V and J assignments and clone size from that table. The sample carries 300,000 or so clones, 86% recorded once. Adults between roughly 18 and 95 years of age took part from some 25 US areas. Input material: PBMCs or T cells enriched from blood (not recorded which). V and J are TRBV10-3 and TRBJ1-1, with a weak D call TRBD1 (6 bases). The clonotype originates from a woman in her forties with acute COVID-19. CDR3 protein: CAISESKGGASEAFF. CDR3 DNA: TGTGCCATCAGTGAGTCGAAAGGGGGAGCATCTGAAGCTTTCTTT.